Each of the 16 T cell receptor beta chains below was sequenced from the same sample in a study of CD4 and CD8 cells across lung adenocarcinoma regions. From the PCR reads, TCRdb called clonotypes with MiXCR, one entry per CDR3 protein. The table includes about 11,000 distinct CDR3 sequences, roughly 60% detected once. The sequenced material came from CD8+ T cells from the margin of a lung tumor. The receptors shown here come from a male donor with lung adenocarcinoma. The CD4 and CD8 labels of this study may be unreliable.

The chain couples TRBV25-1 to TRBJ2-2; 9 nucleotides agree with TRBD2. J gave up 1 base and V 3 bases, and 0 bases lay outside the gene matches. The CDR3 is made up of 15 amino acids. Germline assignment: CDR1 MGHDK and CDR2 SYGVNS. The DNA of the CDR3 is TGTGCCAGCAGTGAGACTAGCGGGAACACCGGGGAGCTGTTTTTT. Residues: CASSETSGNTGELFF.

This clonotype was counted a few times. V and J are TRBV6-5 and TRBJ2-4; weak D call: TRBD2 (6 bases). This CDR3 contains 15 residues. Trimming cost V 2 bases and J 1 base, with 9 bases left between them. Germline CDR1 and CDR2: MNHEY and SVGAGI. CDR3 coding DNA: TGTGCCAGCAGTTACCGGAGCGGGGCCAAAAACATTCAGTACTTC. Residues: CASSYRSGAKNIQYF.

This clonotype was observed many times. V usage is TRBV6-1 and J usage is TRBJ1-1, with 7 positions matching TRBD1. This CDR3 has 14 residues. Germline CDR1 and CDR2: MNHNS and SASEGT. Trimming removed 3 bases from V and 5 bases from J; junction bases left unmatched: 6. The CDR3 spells CASSDLQGRTEAFF. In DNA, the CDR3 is TGTGCCAGCAGTGATCTACAGGGGCGGACTGAAGCTTTCTTT.

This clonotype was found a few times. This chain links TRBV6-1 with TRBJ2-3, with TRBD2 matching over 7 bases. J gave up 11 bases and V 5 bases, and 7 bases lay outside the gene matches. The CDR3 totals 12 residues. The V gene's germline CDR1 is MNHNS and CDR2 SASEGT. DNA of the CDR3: TGTGCCAGCAGTCAAGGGACTACCGTGCAGTATTTT. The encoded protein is CASSQGTTVQYF.

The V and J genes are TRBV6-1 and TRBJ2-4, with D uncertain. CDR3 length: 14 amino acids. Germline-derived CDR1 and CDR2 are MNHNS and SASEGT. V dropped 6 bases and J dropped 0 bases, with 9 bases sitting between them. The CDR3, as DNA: TGTGCCAGCAGACAGAGTTTAGCCAAAAACATTCAGTACTTC. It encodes CASRQSLAKNIQYF.

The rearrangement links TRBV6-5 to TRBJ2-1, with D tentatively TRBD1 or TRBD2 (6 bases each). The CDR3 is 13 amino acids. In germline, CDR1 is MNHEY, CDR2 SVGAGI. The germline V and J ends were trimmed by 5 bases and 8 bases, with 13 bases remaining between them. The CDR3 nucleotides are TGTGCCAGCAGTATCGAGGGGGGTTATGAGCAGTTCTTC. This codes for CASSIEGGYEQFF.

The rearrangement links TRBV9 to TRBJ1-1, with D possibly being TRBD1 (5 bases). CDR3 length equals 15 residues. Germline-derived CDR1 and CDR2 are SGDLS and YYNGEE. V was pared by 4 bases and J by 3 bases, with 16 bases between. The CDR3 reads CASSPSGGTDTEAFF. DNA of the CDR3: TGTGCCAGCAGCCCCTCCGGGGGGACGGACACTGAAGCTTTCTTT.

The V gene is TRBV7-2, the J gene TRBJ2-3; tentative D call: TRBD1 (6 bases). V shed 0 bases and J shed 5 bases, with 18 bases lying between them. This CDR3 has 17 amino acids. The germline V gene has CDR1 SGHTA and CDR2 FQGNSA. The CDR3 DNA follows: TGTGCCAGCAGCTTAGCCAAGGCCAGGGGAAAAGGAGATACGCAGTATTTT. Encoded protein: CASSLAKARGKGDTQYF.

DNA of the CDR3: TGTGCCAGCAGTCTCGTTTCCTACGAGCAGTACTTC. This translates into CASSLVSYEQYF. The chain carries TRBV6-1 and TRBJ2-7; D ambiguous. The CDR3 has 12 amino acids. Germline lookup yields CDR1 MNHNS and CDR2 SASEGT. V dropped 5 bases and J dropped 1 base, with 6 bases sitting between them.

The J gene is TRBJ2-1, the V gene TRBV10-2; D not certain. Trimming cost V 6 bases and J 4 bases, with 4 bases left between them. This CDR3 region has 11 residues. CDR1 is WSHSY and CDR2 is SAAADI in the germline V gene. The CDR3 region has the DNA TGCGCCAGCAGCGTATACAATGAGCAGTTCTTC. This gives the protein CASSVYNEQFF.

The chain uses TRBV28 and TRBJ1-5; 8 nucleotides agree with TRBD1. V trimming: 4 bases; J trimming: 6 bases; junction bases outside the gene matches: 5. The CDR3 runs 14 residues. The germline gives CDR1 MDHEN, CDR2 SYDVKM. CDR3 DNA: TGTGCCAGCAGTTATCAGGGGGCGGGTCAGCCCCAGCATTTT. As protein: CASSYQGAGQPQHF.

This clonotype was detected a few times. The CDR3 here is CASGTAHNSPLHF. In DNA, the CDR3 is TGTGCCAGTGGGACAGCTCATAATTCACCCCTCCACTTT. The gene calls are TRBV6-1 and TRBJ1-6, with 7 bases identical to TRBD1. Germline V CDR1 and CDR2: MNHNS, SASEGT. The CDR3 loop spans 13 amino acids. V trimming: 9 bases; J trimming: 5 bases; junction bases outside the gene matches: 4.

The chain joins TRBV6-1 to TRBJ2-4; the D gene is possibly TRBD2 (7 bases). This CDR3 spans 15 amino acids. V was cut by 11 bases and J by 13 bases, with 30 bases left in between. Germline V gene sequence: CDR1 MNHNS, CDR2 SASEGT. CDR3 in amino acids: CARGAGAGAKNTQYF. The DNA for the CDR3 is TGTGCCCGCGGTGCGGGGGCGGGAGCCAAAAACACGCAGTACTTC.

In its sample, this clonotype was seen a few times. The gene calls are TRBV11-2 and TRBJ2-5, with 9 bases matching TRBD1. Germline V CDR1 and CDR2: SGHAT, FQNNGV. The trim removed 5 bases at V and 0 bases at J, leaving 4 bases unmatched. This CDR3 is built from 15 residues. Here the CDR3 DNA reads TGTGCCAGCAGCCATGGGACAGGGAACCAAGAGACCCAGTACTTC. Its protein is CASSHGTGNQETQYF.

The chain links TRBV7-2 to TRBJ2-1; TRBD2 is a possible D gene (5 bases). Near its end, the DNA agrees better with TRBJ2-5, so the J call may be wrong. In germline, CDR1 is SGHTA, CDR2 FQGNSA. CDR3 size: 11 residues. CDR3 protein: CASRVAGSQYF. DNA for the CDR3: TGTGCCAGCCGGGTCGCGGGTAGCCAGTACTTC.

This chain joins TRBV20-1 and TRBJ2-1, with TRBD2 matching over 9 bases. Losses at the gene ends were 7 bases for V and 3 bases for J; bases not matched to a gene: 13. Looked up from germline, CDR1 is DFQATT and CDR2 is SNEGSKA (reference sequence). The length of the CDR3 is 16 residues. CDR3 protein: CSGIGSGGHDYNEQFF. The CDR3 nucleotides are TGCAGTGGAATCGGTAGCGGGGGCCACGACTACAATGAGCAGTTCTTC.